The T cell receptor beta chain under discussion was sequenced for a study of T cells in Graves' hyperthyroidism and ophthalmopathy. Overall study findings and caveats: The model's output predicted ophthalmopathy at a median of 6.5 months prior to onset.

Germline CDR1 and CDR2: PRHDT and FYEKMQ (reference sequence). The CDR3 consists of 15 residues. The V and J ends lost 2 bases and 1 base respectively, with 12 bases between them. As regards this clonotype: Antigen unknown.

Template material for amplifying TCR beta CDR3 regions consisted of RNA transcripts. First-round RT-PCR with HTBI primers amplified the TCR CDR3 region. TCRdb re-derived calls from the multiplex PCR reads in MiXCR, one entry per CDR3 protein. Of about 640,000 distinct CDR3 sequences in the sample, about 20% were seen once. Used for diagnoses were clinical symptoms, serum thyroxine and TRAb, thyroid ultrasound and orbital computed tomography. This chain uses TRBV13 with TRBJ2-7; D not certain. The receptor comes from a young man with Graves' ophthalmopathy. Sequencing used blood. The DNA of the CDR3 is TGTGCCAGCAGCTTAAATCTTTACGGATCCTACGAGCAGTACTTC. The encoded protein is CASSLNLYGSYEQYF.